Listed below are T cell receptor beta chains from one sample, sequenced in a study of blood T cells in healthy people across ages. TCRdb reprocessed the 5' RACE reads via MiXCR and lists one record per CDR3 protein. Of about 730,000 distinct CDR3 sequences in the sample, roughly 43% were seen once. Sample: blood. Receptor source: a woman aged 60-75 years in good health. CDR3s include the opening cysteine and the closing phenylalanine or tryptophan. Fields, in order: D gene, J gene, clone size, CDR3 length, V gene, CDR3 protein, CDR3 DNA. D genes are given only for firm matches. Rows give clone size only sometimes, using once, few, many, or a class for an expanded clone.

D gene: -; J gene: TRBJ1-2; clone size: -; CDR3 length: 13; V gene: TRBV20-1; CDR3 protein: CSATRPGVYGYTF; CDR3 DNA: TGCAGTGCAACCCGACCTGGGGTCTATGGCTACACCTTC
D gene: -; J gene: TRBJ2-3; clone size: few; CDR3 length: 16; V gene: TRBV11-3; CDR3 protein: CASSLGVQEFADTQYF; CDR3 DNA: TGTGCCAGCAGCTTAGGAGTACAGGAGTTTGCAGATACGCAGTATTTT
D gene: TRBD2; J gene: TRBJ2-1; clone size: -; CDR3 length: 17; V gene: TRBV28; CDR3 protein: CASSLLRLAGSYNEQFF; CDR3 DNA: TGTGCCAGCAGTTTACTACGACTAGCGGGCTCCTACAATGAGCAGTTCTTC
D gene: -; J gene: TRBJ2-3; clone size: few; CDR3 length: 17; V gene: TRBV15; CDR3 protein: CATSRDLGFPPTDTQYF; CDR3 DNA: TGTGCCACCAGCAGAGATCTTGGGTTCCCCCCCACAGATACGCAGTATTTT
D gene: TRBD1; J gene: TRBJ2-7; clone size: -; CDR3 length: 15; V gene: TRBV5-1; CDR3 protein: CASSLPDRGYYEQYF; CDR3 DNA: TGCGCCAGCAGCCTACCGGACAGGGGGTACTACGAGCAGTACTTC
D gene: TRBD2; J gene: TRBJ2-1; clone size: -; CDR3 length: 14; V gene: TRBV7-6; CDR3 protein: CASSAGLGTDEQFF; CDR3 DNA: TGTGCCAGCAGCGCGGGACTAGGGACGGATGAGCAGTTCTTC
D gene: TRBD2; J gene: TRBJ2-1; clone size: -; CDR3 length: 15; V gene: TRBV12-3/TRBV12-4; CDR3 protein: CASSPPGTSVNVQFF; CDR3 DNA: TGTGCCAGCAGTCCCCCCGGGACTAGCGTCAATGTGCAGTTCTTC
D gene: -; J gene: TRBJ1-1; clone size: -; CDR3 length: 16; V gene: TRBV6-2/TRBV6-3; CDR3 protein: CASSYQRKGVNTEAFF; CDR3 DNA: TGTGCCAGCAGTTACCAACGGAAGGGCGTCAACACTGAAGCTTTCTTT
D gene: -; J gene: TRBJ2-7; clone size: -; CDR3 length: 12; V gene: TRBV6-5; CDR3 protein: CASNGFDYEQYF; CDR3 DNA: TGTGCCAGCAACGGTTTCGACTACGAGCAGTACTTC
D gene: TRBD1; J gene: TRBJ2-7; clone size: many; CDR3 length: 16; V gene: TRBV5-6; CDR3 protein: CASSTGQGRVSYEQYF; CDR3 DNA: TGTGCCAGCAGCACGGGACAGGGGAGAGTATCCTACGAGCAGTACTTC
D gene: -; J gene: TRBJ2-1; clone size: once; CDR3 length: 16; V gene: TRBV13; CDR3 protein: CASSLRELQGLNEQFF; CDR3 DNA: TGTGCCAGCAGCTTAAGGGAGCTGCAGGGTTTAAATGAGCAGTTCTTC
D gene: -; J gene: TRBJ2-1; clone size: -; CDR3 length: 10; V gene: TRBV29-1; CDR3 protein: CSSANNEQFF; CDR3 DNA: TGCAGCTCCGCTAACAATGAGCAGTTCTTC
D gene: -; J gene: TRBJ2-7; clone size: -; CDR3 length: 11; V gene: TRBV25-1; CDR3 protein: CASSDPPEQYF; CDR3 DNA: TGTGCCAGCAGTGATCCCCCCGAGCAGTACTTC
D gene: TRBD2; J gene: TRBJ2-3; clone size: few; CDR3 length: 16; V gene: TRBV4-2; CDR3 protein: CASSQPPRGGPDTQYF; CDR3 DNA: TGTGCCAGCAGCCAACCACCGCGCGGGGGGCCCGATACGCAGTATTTT
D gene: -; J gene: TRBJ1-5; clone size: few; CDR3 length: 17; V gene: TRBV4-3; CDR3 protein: CASSQDHPPGGNQPQHF; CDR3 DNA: TGCGCCAGCAGCCAAGATCATCCCCCAGGGGGCAATCAGCCCCAGCATTTT
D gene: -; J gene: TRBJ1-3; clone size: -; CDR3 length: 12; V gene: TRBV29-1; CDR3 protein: CSVESAGNTIYF; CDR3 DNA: TGCAGCGTTGAGAGCGCAGGAAACACCATATATTTT
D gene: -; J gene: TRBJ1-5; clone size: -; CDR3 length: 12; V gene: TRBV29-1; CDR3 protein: CSVAREDQPQHF; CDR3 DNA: TGCAGCGTGGCCAGGGAGGATCAGCCCCAGCATTTT
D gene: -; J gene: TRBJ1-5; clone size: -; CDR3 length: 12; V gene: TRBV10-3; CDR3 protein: CAISDGIQPQHF; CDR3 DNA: TGTGCCATCAGTGATGGGATTCAGCCCCAGCATTTT
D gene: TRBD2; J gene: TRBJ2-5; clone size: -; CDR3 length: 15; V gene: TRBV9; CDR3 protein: CASSVGGGGRETQYF; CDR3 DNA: TGTGCCAGCAGCGTAGGGGGCGGGGGGCGAGAGACCCAGTACTTC
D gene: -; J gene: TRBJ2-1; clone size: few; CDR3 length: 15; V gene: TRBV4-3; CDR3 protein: CASSHDTGLYNEQFF; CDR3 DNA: TGCGCCAGCAGCCACGATACGGGACTCTACAATGAGCAGTTCTTC
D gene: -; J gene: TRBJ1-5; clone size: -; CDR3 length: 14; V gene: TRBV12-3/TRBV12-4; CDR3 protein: CASSSGQRDQPQHF; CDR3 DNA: TGTGCCAGCAGTTCGGGGCAGCGGGATCAGCCCCAGCATTTT
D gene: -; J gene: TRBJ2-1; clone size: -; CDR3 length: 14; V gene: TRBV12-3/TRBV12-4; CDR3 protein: CASKEGARGNEQFF; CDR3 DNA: TGTGCCAGCAAGGAAGGGGCGAGAGGTAATGAGCAGTTCTTC
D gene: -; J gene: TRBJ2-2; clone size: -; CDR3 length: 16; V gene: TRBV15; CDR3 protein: CATSRATGGPGGELFF; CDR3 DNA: TGTGCCACCAGCAGAGCCACGGGTGGTCCGGGCGGGGAGCTGTTTTTT
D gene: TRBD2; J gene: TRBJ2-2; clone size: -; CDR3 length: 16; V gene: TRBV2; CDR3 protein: CASSIGTSGSAGELFF; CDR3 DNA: TGTGCCAGCAGCATAGGGACTAGCGGGAGCGCCGGGGAGCTGTTTTTT
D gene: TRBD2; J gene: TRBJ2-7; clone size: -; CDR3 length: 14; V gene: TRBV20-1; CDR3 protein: CSARPSGGQETRYF; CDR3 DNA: TGCAGTGCTAGACCGAGCGGGGGCCAAGAGACCCGGTACTTC
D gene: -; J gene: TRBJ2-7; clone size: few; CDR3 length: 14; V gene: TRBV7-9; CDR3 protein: CASSLHMSSYEQYF; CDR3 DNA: TGTGCCAGCAGCTTACATATGAGCTCCTACGAGCAGTACTTC
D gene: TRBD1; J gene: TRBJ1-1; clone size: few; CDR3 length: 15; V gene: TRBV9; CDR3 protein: CASSVLTGGNTEAFF; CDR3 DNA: TGTGCCAGCAGCGTATTAACAGGGGGCAACACTGAAGCTTTCTTT
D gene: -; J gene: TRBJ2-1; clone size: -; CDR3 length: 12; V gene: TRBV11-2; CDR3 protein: CASRPTDNEQFF; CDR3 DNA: TGTGCCAGCCGACCCACTGATAATGAGCAGTTCTTC
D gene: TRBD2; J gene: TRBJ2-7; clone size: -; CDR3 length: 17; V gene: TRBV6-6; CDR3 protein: CASMGGLAVGVYNEQYF; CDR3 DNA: TGTGCCAGCATGGGCGGACTAGCGGTAGGGGTTTACAATGAGCAGTACTTC
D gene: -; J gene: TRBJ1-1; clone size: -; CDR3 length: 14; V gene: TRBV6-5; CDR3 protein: CASSPRAANTEAFF; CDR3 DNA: TGTGCCAGCAGTCCTCGGGCCGCGAACACTGAAGCTTTCTTT
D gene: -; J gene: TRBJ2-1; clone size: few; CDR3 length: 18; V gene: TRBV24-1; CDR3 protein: CATSEERTTLGSYNEQFF; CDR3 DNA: TGTGCCACCAGTGAGGAAAGGACTACCTTGGGCTCCTACAATGAGCAGTTCTTC
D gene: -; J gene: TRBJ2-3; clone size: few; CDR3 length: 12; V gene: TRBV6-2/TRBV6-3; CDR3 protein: CASSTSSGGEYF; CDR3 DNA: TGTGCCAGCAGCACGAGTAGCGGAGGGGAGTATTTT
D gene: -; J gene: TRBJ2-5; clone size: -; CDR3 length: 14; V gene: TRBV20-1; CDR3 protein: CSARDGGARETQYF; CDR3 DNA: TGCAGTGCTAGAGATGGGGGGGCGAGGGAGACCCAGTACTTC
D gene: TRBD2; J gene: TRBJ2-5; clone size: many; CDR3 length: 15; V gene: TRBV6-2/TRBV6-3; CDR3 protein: CASSYDEREVETQYF; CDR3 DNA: TGTGCCAGCAGTTACGACGAGCGGGAGGTAGAGACCCAGTACTTC
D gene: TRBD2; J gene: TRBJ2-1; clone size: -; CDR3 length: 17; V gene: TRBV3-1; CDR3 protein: CASSQGLSGAFPNEQFF; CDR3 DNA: TGTGCCAGCAGCCAAGGTCTTAGCGGGGCTTTCCCCAATGAGCAGTTCTTC
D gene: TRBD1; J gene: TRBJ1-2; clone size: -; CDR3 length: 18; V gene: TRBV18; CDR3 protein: CASSSNLQGAIDNYGYTF; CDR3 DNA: TGTGCCAGCTCATCCAATTTACAGGGGGCCATTGATAACTATGGCTACACCTTC
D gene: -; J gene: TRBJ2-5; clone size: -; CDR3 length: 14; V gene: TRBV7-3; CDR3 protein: CASSLTSVSSEQYF; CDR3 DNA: TGTGCCAGCAGCTTAACGTCGGTATCTAGTGAGCAGTACTTC
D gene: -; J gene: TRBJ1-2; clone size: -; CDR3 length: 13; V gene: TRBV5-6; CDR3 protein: CASSLYGSYGYTF; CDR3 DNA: TGTGCCAGCAGCTTGTACGGGAGCTATGGCTACACCTTC
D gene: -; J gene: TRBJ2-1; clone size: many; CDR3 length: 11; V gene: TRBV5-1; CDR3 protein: CASSILDEQFF; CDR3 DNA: TGCGCCAGCAGCATACTCGATGAGCAGTTCTTC
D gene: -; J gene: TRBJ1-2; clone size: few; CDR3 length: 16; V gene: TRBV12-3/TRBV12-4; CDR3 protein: CASSPTGARSHYGYTF; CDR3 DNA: TGTGCCAGCAGTCCGACAGGCGCCAGATCCCACTATGGCTACACCTTC
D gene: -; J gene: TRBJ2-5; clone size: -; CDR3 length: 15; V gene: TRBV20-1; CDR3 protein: CSGGKPDSPREAQYF; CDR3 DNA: TGCAGTGGTGGAAAACCGGACAGCCCAAGAGAGGCCCAGTACTTC
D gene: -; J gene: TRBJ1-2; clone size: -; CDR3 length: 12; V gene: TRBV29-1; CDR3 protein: CSVADGNYGYTF; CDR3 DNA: TGCAGCGTCGCCGACGGGAACTATGGCTACACCTTC